This T cell receptor (beta chain) originates from a study of blood T cell repertoires in COVID-19. Trimming left V 5 bases short and J 8 bases short, with 16 bases between. This CDR3 has 14 amino acids. CDR1 is MNHEY, CDR2 SVGAGI, per germline. Profiled with immunoSEQ multiplex PCR; TCRdb holds only in-frame clones, not every one. Here the sample spans around 300,000 clones, roughly 87% being singletons. The source material was PBMCs or T cells enriched from blood (not recorded which). This chain connects TRBV6-5 to TRBJ2-1, with a possible D match to TRBD2 (6 bases). This sequence originates from a woman between 40 and 55 years old who had recovered from COVID-19. In DNA form, the CDR3 reads TGTGCCAGCAGTCCCCGGGACTCGATTGATGAGCAGTTCTTC. It translates to CASSPRDSIDEQFF.